One sample yielded the 6 T cell receptor beta chains listed below, sequenced in a study of T-cell memory formation after mild COVID-19. TCRdb recomputed calls from the 5' RACE reads with MiXCR, one row per CDR3 protein. Found here are a few hundred thousand distinct CDR3 sequences, more than 8% of them singletons; the top ten hold roughly a fifth. Sequencing was performed on PBMCs or a T cell subset sorted from them (not recorded which). The receptors stem from a man younger than 35 who had mild COVID-19 (a few samples of this study predate the infection). Cell type and time point are not known.

In this sample, this clonotype turned up a few times. V and J are TRBV7-2 and TRBJ1-1, with D possibly TRBD1 on 5 matching bases. The CDR3 is 14 residues long. The germline CDR1 and CDR2 sequences are SGHTA and FQGNSA. V dropped 0 bases and J dropped 2 bases, with 7 bases sitting between them. The CDR3 DNA follows: TGTGCCAGCAGCTTAGCCCAGGGCAACACTGAAGCTTTCTTT. Translation gives CASSLAQGNTEAFF. Full variable domain (missing parts from reference TRBV7-2 and TRBJ1-1): GAGVSQSPSNKVTEKGKDVELRCDPISGHTALYWYRQSLGQGLEFLIYFQGNSAPDKSGLPSDRFSAERTGGSVSTLTIQRTQQEDSAVYLCASSLAQGNTEAFFGQGTRLTVV.

This clonotype has only a few counts. The chain joins TRBV7-2 to TRBJ1-5; tentatively, D is TRBD1 (5 bases). Trimming took off 5 bases at V and 4 bases at J, with 18 bases between the two ends. CDR3 length equals 16 residues. Looked up from germline, CDR1 is SGHTA and CDR2 is FQGNSA. CDR3 residues: CASSPRSRELNQPQHF. CDR3 DNA: TGTGCCAGCAGCCCAAGAAGCAGGGAGTTGAATCAGCCCCAGCATTTT.

The chain carries TRBV30 and TRBJ1-5, with 8 bases aligning to TRBD1. Germline loops: CDR1 GTSNPN, CDR2 SVGIG (reference sequence). The CDR3 runs 15 residues. The ends lost 0 bases at V and 6 bases at J; junction bases unmatched: 7. CDR3 loop: CAWSVLTGERQPQHF. The CDR3 nucleotides read TGTGCCTGGAGTGTATTGACAGGGGAGCGTCAGCCCCAGCATTTT.

There are a few counts of this clonotype. This chain connects TRBV7-2 to TRBJ1-6, with 7 bases that match TRBD1. After removal of 5 bases from V and 6 bases from J, the junction contained 7 bases not matched to a gene. Per the germline V gene, CDR1 is SGHTA and CDR2 is FQGNSA. The CDR3 runs to 15 residues. In DNA, the CDR3 is TGTGCCAGCAGCCCCAGACAGGGTCCTAATTCACCCCTCCACTTT. It is translated as CASSPRQGPNSPLHF.

The chain recombines TRBV29-1 with TRBJ1-1, with 9 bases matching TRBD1. The CDR3 has 12 residues. V gave up 6 bases and J gave up 3 bases; unmatched junction bases: 2. Germline CDR1 SQVTM, CDR2 ANQGSEA. CDR3 nucleotide sequence: TGCAGCGTACAGGGGGCCCACACTGAAGCTTTCTTT. It yields the protein CSVQGAHTEAFF. Supplemented by reference TRBV29-1 and TRBJ1-1, the full variable domain reads SAVISQKPSRDICQRGTSLTIQCQVDSQVTMMFWYRQQPGQSLTLIATANQGSEATYESGFVIDKFPISRPNLTFSTLTVSNMSPEDSSIYLCSVQGAHTEAFFGQGTRLTVV.

This clonotype was picked up many times. The V and J genes are TRBV4-1 and TRBJ2-3, with 7 bases aligning to TRBD2. The V segment lost 0 bases and the J segment 2 bases; nucleotides outside the gene matches: 14. In germline, CDR1 is MGHRA, CDR2 YSYEKL. This CDR3 region has 19 residues. The CDR3 coding sequence is TGCGCCAGCAGCCAAGATGGGGGGGAGGTACTGTCGGCCACAGATACGCAGTATTTT. Encoded protein: CASSQDGGEVLSATDTQYF.